The source of this T cell receptor beta chain is a study of low-dose radiotherapy and immunotherapy resistance in tumors. Described time point: before trial treatment. This clonotype came up many times. Alpha- and beta-chain coverage of first-strand cDNA came from TRAV- and TRBV-specific primers. The authors amplified TCRs for 20 to 25 PCR cycles with a constant-region primer and a V-primer adapter. TCRdb redid the calling of the reads with MiXCR, one entry per CDR3 protein. The sample lists some 82,000 distinct CDR3 sequences, approximately 20% occurring once. The V end was cut by 7 bases, the J end by 2 bases, with 11 bases between. Germline CDR1 reads MNHEY; CDR2 reads SVGEGT. The CDR3 is made up of 13 amino acids.

This chain links TRBV6-2 or TRBV6-3 with TRBJ1-2, with a weak D call TRBD1 (5 bases). The TCR originated in a male donor with prostate cancer. The sample in question was PBMCs, obtained before treatment. The CDR3 nucleotides are TGTGCCAGCACTAAGGGGATCAACTATGGCTACACCTTC. This sequence encodes CASTKGINYGYTF.